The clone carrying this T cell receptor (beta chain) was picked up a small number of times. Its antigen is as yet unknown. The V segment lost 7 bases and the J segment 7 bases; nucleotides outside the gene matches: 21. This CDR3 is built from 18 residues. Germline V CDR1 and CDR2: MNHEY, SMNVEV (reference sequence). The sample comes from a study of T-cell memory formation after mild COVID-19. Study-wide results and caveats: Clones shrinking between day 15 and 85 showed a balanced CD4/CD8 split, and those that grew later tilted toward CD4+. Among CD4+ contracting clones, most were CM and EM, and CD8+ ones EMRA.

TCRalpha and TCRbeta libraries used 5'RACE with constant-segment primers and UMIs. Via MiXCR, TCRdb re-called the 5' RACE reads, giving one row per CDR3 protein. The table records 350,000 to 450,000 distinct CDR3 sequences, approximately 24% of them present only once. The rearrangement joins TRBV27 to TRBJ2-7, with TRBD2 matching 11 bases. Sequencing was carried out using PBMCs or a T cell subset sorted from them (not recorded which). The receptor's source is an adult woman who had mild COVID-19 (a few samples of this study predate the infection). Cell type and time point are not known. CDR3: CASTSPGLGLAVGGEQYF. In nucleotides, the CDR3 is TGTGCCAGCACCTCCCCAGGGCTGGGACTAGCGGTCGGAGGGGAGCAGTACTTC.